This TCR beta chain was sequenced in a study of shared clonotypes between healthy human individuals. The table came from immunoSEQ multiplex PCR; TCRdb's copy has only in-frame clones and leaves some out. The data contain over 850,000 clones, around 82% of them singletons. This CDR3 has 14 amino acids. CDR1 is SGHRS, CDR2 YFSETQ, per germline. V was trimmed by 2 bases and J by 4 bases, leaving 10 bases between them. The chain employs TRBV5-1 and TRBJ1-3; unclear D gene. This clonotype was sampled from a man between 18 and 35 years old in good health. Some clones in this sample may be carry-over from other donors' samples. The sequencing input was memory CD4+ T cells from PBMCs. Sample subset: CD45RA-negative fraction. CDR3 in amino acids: CASSFGSAGNTIYF. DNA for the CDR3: TGCGCCAGCAGCTTTGGGTCGGCGGGAAACACCATATATTTT.